The 3 T cell receptor beta chains presented below share a single source sample, sequenced in a study of identical twins. TCRdb processed the 5' RACE reads anew with MiXCR; each CDR3 protein has one entry. Altogether approximately 1.8 million distinct CDR3 sequences are present, less than 40% being singletons, with the ten largest covering 0.27%. What was sequenced was cord blood. These receptors all come from a newborn girl in good health.

The V gene is TRBV11-3, the J gene TRBJ2-4, with D perhaps TRBD1 or TRBD2 (5 bases each). Trimming took 5 bases from V and 9 from J, leaving 14 bases between them. Germline CDR1 and CDR2: SGHNT and YENEEA. The CDR3 is made up of 13 amino acids. The CDR3 sequence: CASSLFGGTIQYF. CDR3 nucleotide sequence: TGTGCCAGCAGCCTTTTTGGGGGAACCATTCAGTACTTC.

The V and J genes are TRBV12-3 or TRBV12-4 and TRBJ1-2, with D uncertain. The V gene lost 5 bases and the J gene lost 0 bases, with 13 bases spanning the gap. The CDR3 spans 15 residues. The CDR3 nucleotides are TGTGCCAGCAGTCACCGGGCCCCAGCTAACTATGGCTACACCTTC. It encodes CASSHRAPANYGYTF.

The chain joins TRBV20-1 to TRBJ2-1, with D unclear. The CDR3 is 17 amino acids. Trimming left V 0 bases short and J 0 bases short, with 15 bases between. Looked up from germline, CDR1 is DFQATT and CDR2 is SNEGSKA (reference sequence). The CDR3 reads CSARDLVAKSSYNEQFF. DNA of the CDR3: TGCAGTGCTAGAGACCTTGTCGCCAAGAGCTCCTACAATGAGCAGTTCTTC.